The 11 T cell receptor beta chains below were found in one sample sequenced in a study of CD8 T cells in ankylosing spondylitis. TCRdb re-called the 5' RACE reads through MiXCR, storing one row per CDR3 protein. The table records 150,000 to 250,000 distinct CDR3 sequences, 9.5% to 15% of them present only once. Sequenced material: blood, either unsorted or a sorted T cell fraction (not recorded which). The receptors were sampled from a male donor with ankylosing spondylitis or in good health (not recorded which).

The chain combines TRBV5-6 with TRBJ1-1; TRBD1 is a possible D gene (5 bases). The CDR3 has 13 amino acids. V was cut by 0 bases and J by 11 bases, with 14 bases left in between. The germline CDR1 and CDR2 sequences are SGHDT and YYEEEE. The CDR3 coding sequence is TGTGCCAGCAGCTTGGACGGGGCACCGGCGGCTTTCTTT. This translates into CASSLDGAPAAFF.

The chain joins TRBV6-1 to TRBJ2-7; possible D gene TRBD2, 7 bases. The CDR3 is 16 residues long. Germline V lookup: CDR1 MNHNS, CDR2 SASEGT. Trimming cost V 2 bases and J 2 bases, with 16 bases left between them. CDR3 sequence reads: CASSESITGGTYEQYF. CDR3 coding DNA: TGTGCCAGCAGTGAATCCATCACGGGGGGCACCTACGAGCAGTACTTC.

This clonotype showed up many times. The chain carries TRBV29-1 and TRBJ1-1; 7 nucleotides line up with TRBD1. The CDR3 loop spans 12 amino acids. The ends lost 4 bases at V and 4 bases at J; junction bases unmatched: 3. Germline CDR1 SQVTM, CDR2 ANQGSEA. CDR3 nucleotides: TGCAGCGTTGCCAACAGGGGCACTGAAGCTTTCTTT. It yields the protein CSVANRGTEAFF.

V is TRBV7-8 and J is TRBJ2-1; no reliable D call. The CDR3 runs 15 residues. Germline V lookup: CDR1 SGHVS, CDR2 FQNEAQ. The V end was cut by 1 base, the J end by 2 bases, with 9 bases between. CDR3 sequence (DNA): TGTGCCAGCAGCTTAGATGAAAGCACCTACAATGAGCAGTTCTTC. Translating it yields CASSLDESTYNEQFF.

This clonotype came up a few times. This chain links TRBV23-1 with TRBJ1-2; 9 bases agree with TRBD1. TRBV23-1 is assigned to the ORF class and has an uncertain function. Trimming removed 0 bases from V and 5 bases from J; junction bases left unmatched: 7. This CDR3 spans 16 amino acids. The CDR3 bases are TGCGCCAGCAGTCAATCTTCGGGACAGGGAATGTATGGCTACACCTTC. Its protein is CASSQSSGQGMYGYTF.

The CDR3 coding sequence is TGTGCCACCAGCAGAGAAACTAGCGGGAGCTCCTACAATGAGCAGTTCTTC. Translating gives CATSRETSGSSYNEQFF. V usage is TRBV15 and J usage is TRBJ2-1, with TRBD2 matching 11 bases. CDR1 and CDR2 from the germline V gene are LNHNV and YYDKDF (reference sequence). V gave up 0 bases and J gave up 0 bases; unmatched junction bases: 1. The CDR3 is 17 residues long.

This clonotype appeared a few times. One end of the junction does not line up with germline, which may come from a read error. This chain links TRBV19 with TRBJ1-5; the D is unclear. The V gene's germline CDR1 is LNHDA and CDR2 SQIVND (reference sequence). CDR3 length: 15 amino acids. The CDR3 here is CASSIPFNSNQTQHF. The CDR3 nucleotides read TGTGCCAGTAGTATTCCGTTTAATAGCAATCAGACCCAGCATTTT.

This clonotype was seen only a few times. The chain links TRBV7-9 to TRBJ2-7; 9 positions match TRBD1. Germline CDR1 is SEHNR and CDR2 is FQNEAQ (reference sequence). The CDR3 spans 14 residues. Trimming at V came to 2 bases and at J to 5 bases, leaving 4 bases not matched to a gene. The CDR3 DNA is TGTGCCAGCAGCTTAAGGGACAGGGACCACGAGCAGTACTTC. Translated: CASSLRDRDHEQYF.

The table lists this clonotype with a count of one. One end of the junction does not line up with germline, which may come from a read error. This chain connects TRBV19 to TRBJ2-7; D may correspond to TRBD1 or TRBD2 (6 bases each). Germline CDR1 LNHDA, CDR2 SQIVND (reference sequence). This CDR3 region has 15 residues. CDR3 sequence (DNA): TGTACCAGTAGTGCTGGGGCAGGGGACTTCTACGAGCAGTACTTC. This sequence encodes CTSSAGAGDFYEQYF.

In its sample, this clonotype was seen many times. The chain links TRBV20-1 to TRBJ1-5; D call uncertain. Trimming cost V 2 bases and J 6 bases, with 11 bases left between them. The CDR3 has 13 residues. Germline CDR1 reads DFQATT; CDR2 reads SNEGSKA (reference sequence). CDR3 sequence reads: CSARPPRGQPQHF. CDR3 nucleotides: TGCAGTGCTAGACCCCCCCGGGGTCAGCCCCAGCATTTT.

This clonotype was seen ten or more times. V gene TRBV12-3 or TRBV12-4 combines with J gene TRBJ2-3, with D maybe TRBD2 (5 bases). The CDR3 length is 14 residues. Between the trimmed V and J ends, which lost 0 bases and 6 bases, there was a span of 10 bases. CDR3 amino acids: CASSLATIADTQYF. The CDR3 DNA follows: TGTGCCAGCAGTTTAGCGACTATCGCCGATACGCAGTATTTT.